This T cell receptor beta chain was retrieved from a study of CD8 T cells in Susac syndrome. The RNA input was about 0.5 to 1 ug, and it was reverse transcribed with random hexamers. TCRdb passed the immunoSEQ multiplex PCR reads through MiXCR, listing each CDR3 protein once. The sample has about 53,000 distinct CDR3 sequences; approximately 95% are singletons. Germline values: CDR1 SNHLY, CDR2 FYNNEI. The V gene lost 2 bases and the J gene lost 1 base, with 9 bases spanning the gap. The CDR3 covers 15 residues. This clonotype was seen a single time. The chain couples TRBV2 to TRBJ1-5; D gene unclear. The receptor was isolated from a human donor with Susac syndrome. The material sequenced was CD8+ T cells from PBMCs. The CDR3 is CASSERQDSNQPQHF. The DNA for the CDR3 is TGTGCCAGCAGTGAACGTCAGGACAGCAATCAGCCCCAGCATTTT.